One and the same sample provided the 4 T cell receptor beta chains below, sequenced in a study of radiation and T cells in renal cell carcinoma (dated by TCRdb to about 2020). The protocol used for the library was the immunoSEQ multiplex PCR assay. Entries here come from immuneACCESS through TCRdb and include only in-frame sequences with V and J called. Some clones fail to appear in such tables; in the studies checked, an unresolved V gene covers under half of the shortfall, and the cause of the remainder is unknown. The sample contains 13,000 or so clones, about 56% of them found a single time. Clones ranked in the top ten supply approximately 12% of the sample. Explained via the paper, the time point label denotes: tumor resected at nephrectomy. The treatment or condition label on this specimen signifies: treatment-naive control, cytoreductive nephrectomy. Sequenced material: tumor tissue, taken from a patient whose treatment was nephrectomy without radiotherapy. The origin of the receptors is a man between 50 and 59 years old with renal cell carcinoma.

The chain links TRBV14 to TRBJ2-3; a possible D gene is TRBD1 (6 bases). This CDR3 region has 16 residues. Trimming took off 0 bases at V and 2 bases at J, with 12 bases between the two ends. Germline V lookup: CDR1 SGHDN, CDR2 FVKESK. The CDR3 sequence is CASSQDLGQFTDTQYF. CDR3 nucleotides: TGTGCCAGCAGCCAAGATCTAGGACAGTTCACAGATACGCAGTATTTT.

The V and J genes are TRBV30 and TRBJ2-7; D may be TRBD2 (6 bases). V lost 1 base to trimming and J lost 3 bases, with 28 bases between them. Germline CDR1 GTSNPN, CDR2 SVGIG (reference sequence). CDR3 length equals 19 residues. CDR3 region: CAWSALMSGLSPVSYEQYF. The CDR3 DNA reads TGTGCCTGGAGTGCGCTAATGAGCGGGCTGTCTCCAGTAAGCTACGAGCAGTACTTC.

The chain joins TRBV30 to TRBJ1-5; TRBD1 agrees at 7 bases. This CDR3 contains 13 residues. V was pared by 7 bases and J by 3 bases, with 6 bases of the junction left unmatched. Germline-derived CDR1 and CDR2 are GTSNPN and SVGIG (reference sequence). In DNA, the CDR3 is TGTGCCTCCCGGACAGGACCCAATCAGCCCCAGCATTTT. Translating it yields CASRTGPNQPQHF. Complete variable domain (other parts from reference TRBV30 and TRBJ1-5): SQTIHQWPATLVQPVGSPLSLECTVEGTSNPNLYWYRQAAGRGLQLLFYSVGIGQISSEVPQNLSASRPQDRQFILSSKKLLLSDSGFYLCASRTGPNQPQHFGDGTRLSIL.

Only one count was recorded for this clone. The V and J genes are TRBV7-8 and TRBJ2-5, with 7 bases matching TRBD2. The CDR3 totals 15 residues. Germline V gene sequence: CDR1 SGHVS, CDR2 FQNEAQ. The V and J ends lost 6 bases and 0 bases, in that order; junction bases with no gene match: 7. This chain's CDR3 is CASSSGGGYQETQYF. The CDR3, as DNA: TGTGCCAGCAGTTCCGGCGGGGGATACCAAGAGACCCAGTACTTC.